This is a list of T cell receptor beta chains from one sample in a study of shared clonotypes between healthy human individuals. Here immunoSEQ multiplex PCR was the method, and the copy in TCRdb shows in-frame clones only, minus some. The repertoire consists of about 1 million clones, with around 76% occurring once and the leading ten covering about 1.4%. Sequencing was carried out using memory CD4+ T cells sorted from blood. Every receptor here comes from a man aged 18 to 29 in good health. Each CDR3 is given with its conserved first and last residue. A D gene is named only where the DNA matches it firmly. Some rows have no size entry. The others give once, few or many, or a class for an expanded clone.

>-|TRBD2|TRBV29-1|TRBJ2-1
CSVDGLAGPEQFF
TGCAGCGTTGATGGACTAGCGGGCCCAGAGCAGTTCTTC
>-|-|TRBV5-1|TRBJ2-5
CASSSGHNIQETQYF
TGCGCCAGCAGTTCGGGACACAATATCCAAGAGACCCAGTACTTC
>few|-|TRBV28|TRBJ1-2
CASTWTANYGYTF
TGTGCCAGCACCTGGACAGCTAACTATGGCTACACCTTC
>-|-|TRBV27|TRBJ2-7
CASSLLNYEQYF
TGTGCCAGCAGTTTACTAAACTACGAGCAGTACTTC
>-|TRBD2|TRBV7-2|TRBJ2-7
CASSLSGVSSYEQYF
TGTGCCAGCAGCTTAAGCGGGGTTAGCTCCTACGAGCAGTACTTC
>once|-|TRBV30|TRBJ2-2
CAWKQGHGELFF
TGTGCCTGGAAACAGGGTCACGGGGAGCTGTTTTTT
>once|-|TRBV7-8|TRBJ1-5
CASSKGGAGRNQPQHF
TGTGCCAGCAGTAAAGGGGGGGCTGGTCGCAATCAGCCCCAGCATTTT
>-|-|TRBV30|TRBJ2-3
CAWSASTDTQYF
TGTGCCTGGAGTGCGAGCACAGATACGCAGTATTTT
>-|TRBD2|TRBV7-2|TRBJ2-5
CASRRGLAGAGFQETQYF
TGTGCCAGCAGAAGGGGACTAGCGGGGGCCGGCTTCCAAGAGACCCAGTACTTC
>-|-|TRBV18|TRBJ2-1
CASSPPMAGFLGEQFF
TGTGCCAGCTCACCACCGATGGCGGGGTTTCTTGGTGAGCAGTTCTTC
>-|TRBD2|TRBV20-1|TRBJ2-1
CSGRAGEQFF
TGCAGTGGTAGAGCGGGAGAGCAGTTCTTC
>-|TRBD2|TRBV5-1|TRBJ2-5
CASSLSGAGWTETQYF
TGCGCCAGCAGCTTGTCAGGAGCGGGGTGGACGGAGACCCAGTACTTC
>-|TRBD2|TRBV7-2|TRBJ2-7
CASSLDSAGGGNEQYF
TGTGCCAGCAGCTTAGATTCGGCGGGAGGGGGAAACGAGCAGTACTTC
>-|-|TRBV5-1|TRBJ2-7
CASSSEPTSSYEQYF
TGCGCCAGCAGCTCAGAACCTACGAGCTCCTACGAGCAGTACTTC
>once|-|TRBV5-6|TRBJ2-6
CASLGSSGANVLTF
TGTGCCAGCCTCGGGAGCTCTGGGGCCAACGTCCTGACTTTC
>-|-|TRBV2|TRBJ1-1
CASNPARGRGTEAFF
TGTGCCAGCAACCCTGCCAGAGGACGGGGGACTGAAGCTTTCTTT
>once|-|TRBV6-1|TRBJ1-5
CASSEWGTGGNQPQHF
TGTGCCAGCAGTGAATGGGGGACGGGGGGCAATCAGCCCCAGCATTTT
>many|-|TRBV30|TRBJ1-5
CAWSPRAGRGQPQHF
TGTGCCTGGAGCCCAAGGGCAGGGAGGGGTCAGCCCCAGCATTTT
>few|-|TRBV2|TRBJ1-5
CASSVKRDQPQHF
TGTGCCAGCAGTGTGAAGCGGGATCAGCCCCAGCATTTT
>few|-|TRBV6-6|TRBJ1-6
CASSQQVTNSPLHF
TGTGCCAGCAGCCAACAGGTTACTAATTCACCCCTCCACTTT
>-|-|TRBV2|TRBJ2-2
CASSFRAGGELFF
TGTGCCAGCAGTTTCCGGGCCGGCGGGGAGCTGTTTTTT
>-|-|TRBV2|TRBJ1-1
CASSSEENTEAFF
TGTGCCAGCAGTTCGGAGGAAAACACTGAAGCTTTCTTT
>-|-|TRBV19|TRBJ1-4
CASTQRVSNEKLFF
TGTGCCAGTACCCAAAGGGTGTCTAATGAAAAACTGTTTTTT
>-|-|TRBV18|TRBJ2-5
CASSPNLETQYF
TGTGCCAGCTCACCCAATCTAGAGACCCAGTACTTC
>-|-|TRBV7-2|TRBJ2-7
CASSPDTYYEQYF
TGTGCCAGCAGCCCCGACACGTACTACGAGCAGTACTTC
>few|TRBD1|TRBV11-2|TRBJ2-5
CASSRTGKEKATQYF
TGTGCCAGCAGCCGGACAGGAAAAGAGAAAGCGACCCAGTACTTC
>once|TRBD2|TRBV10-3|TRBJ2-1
CAISVGVAGTNNEQFF
TGTGCCATCAGTGTCGGGGTAGCGGGGACTAACAATGAGCAGTTCTTC
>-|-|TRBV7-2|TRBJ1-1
CASSPRQVPGTEAFF
TGTGCCAGCAGCCCACGACAGGTTCCGGGCACTGAAGCTTTCTTT
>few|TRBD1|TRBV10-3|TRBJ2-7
CAIRTGTEDEQYF
TGTGCCATCAGGACCGGGACAGAGGACGAGCAGTACTTC
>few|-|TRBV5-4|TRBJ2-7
CASSLQGVHEQYF
TGTGCCAGCAGTCTACAGGGTGTCCACGAGCAGTACTTC
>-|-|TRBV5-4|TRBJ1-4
CASSRDGVTDEKLFF
TGTGCCAGCAGCCGGGACGGGGTGACCGATGAAAAACTGTTTTTT
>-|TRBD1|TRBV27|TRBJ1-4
CASRGQDATNEKLFF
TGTGCCAGCAGGGGACAGGACGCAACTAATGAAAAACTGTTTTTT
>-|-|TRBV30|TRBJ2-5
CAWSVKAGETQYF
TGTGCCTGGAGTGTTAAGGCAGGAGAGACCCAGTACTTC
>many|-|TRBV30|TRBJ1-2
CAWNADGNYGYTF
TGTGCCTGGAACGCGGACGGGAACTATGGCTACACCTTC
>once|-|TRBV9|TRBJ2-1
CASSVNSVDNEQFF
TGTGCCAGCAGCGTTAATAGCGTGGACAATGAGCAGTTCTTC
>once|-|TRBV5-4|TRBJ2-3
CASSSRTSTDTQYF
TGTGCCAGCAGCTCCCGAACCAGCACAGATACGCAGTATTTT
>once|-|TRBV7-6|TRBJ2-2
CASSLAESGELFF
TGTGCCAGCAGCTTAGCCGAATCCGGGGAGCTGTTTTTT
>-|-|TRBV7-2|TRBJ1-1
CASSSRAFSEAFF
TGTGCCAGCAGCTCCCGGGCTTTCTCTGAAGCTTTCTTT
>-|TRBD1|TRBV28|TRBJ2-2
CASSDTGTVTGELFF
TGTGCCAGCAGTGACACCGGGACAGTCACCGGGGAGCTGTTTTTT
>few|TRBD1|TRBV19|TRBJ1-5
CASSPLDRGFGQPQHF
TGTGCCAGTTCCCCATTGGACAGGGGGTTTGGACAGCCCCAGCATTTT
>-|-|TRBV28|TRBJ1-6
CASRNDSPLHF
TGTGCCAGCAGAAATGATTCACCCCTCCACTTT
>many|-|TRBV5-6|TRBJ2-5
CASSLQETQYF
TGTGCCAGCAGCTTACAAGAGACCCAGTACTTC
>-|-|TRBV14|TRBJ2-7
CASSQGALAKQYF
TGTGCCAGCAGCCAAGGAGCCCTGGCGAAGCAGTACTTC
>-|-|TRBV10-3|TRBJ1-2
CAISESGGNYGYTF
TGTGCCATCAGTGAGTCGGGGGGGAACTATGGCTACACCTTC
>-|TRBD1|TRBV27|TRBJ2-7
CASSLETGSSYEQYF
TGTGCCAGCAGTTTAGAGACAGGGAGCTCCTACGAGCAGTACTTC
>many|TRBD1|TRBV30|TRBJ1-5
CAWSRTGNNQPQHF
TGTGCCTGGAGCCGGACAGGGAACAATCAGCCCCAGCATTTT
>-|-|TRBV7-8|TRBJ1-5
CASSLDTNQPQHF
TGTGCCAGCAGCTTAGATACGAATCAGCCCCAGCATTTT
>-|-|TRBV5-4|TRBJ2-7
CASSLGSSYEQYF
TGTGCCAGCAGCTTGGGCAGCTCCTACGAGCAGTACTTC